This T cell receptor beta chain was captured by sequencing in a study of T cell repertoires in ileal Crohn's disease (dated by TCRdb to between 2018 and 2021). In terms of the full investigation: The median duration of disease was 6 to 10 years, and at the time of surgery about 35% of patients were active smokers. The study was conducted in parallel with a multicentre cohort built to find predictors of early endoscopic recurrence after ileocolonic resection. A total of some 170 mucosal samples from some 60 patients were sequenced, collected from several sites on the surgical specimen as well as at postoperative endoscopy. About half of the patients received postoperative therapy: 11 received thiopurines and 15 to 20 received anti-TNF agents. The TCR repertoire was analysed in over 50 patients with Crohn's disease drawn from a prospective multicentre cohort. Every patient underwent surgery because of a complication, which was stricturing disease in about 61% and penetrating disease in roughly 40%. Endoscopic postoperative recurrence was defined by a Rutgeerts score above i0.

What the work shows at the level of the full study, not this receptor alone: Higher high-frequency clone percentages at surgery were associated with endoscopic recurrence; all patients with clonality above 26.8% (18/57) had recurrence. A significantly higher proportion of clonal expansions was observed in active smokers at surgery than in non-smokers (about 25% vs 20%, p=0.02). More high-frequency clones were carried by sorted CD8 T cells than by CD4 T cells, suggesting that mucosal expansions were mainly CD8. Only a subgroup of patients, of unstated size, had mucosal CD4 and CD8 T cells sorted and sequenced.

Measured from the cysteine to the phenylalanine, the CDR3 is 15 residues long. Kept here is only the CDR3 DNA, which spans 45 bases and is read in frame from base 1. Trimming takes 7 bases off V and 9 bases off J; junction bases not matched to a gene: 11. CDR1 and CDR2, per the germline V gene, are MNHNS and SASEGT. Adults with ileal or ileocolonic Crohn's disease and an indication for ileocolonic resection were eligible for inclusion. Before DNA extraction, whole ileal mucosal biopsies were kept frozen at -80 degrees C. Genomic DNA was extracted from frozen whole biopsies with a TRizol-based method and quantified on a NanoDrop 2000 spectrophotometer. Note on this clone: Its specific antigen is unknown. Base qualities were left out, and no much larger clone turns up one base away.

Roughly 550 nanograms of biopsy DNA per sample were submitted for commercial TCRB immunosequencing. Adaptive Biotechnology amplified CDR3 regions from genomic DNA with a two-step multiplex PCR that controlled for amplification bias. The first PCR used primers for every V and J gene segment; the second PCR added barcodes and Illumina adapters. CDR3 libraries were sequenced on an Illumina instrument. The published analysis was carried out like this. The analysis used both the pipelines supplied by the vendor and custom analysis of the raw data in R/Bioconductor with R version 3.3.0. Clonality, ranging from 0 to 1, was calculated as the inverse of the normalised Shannon entropy of all productive clones. The repertoire share taken up by the top 100 clones defined high-frequency clones, and only clones that passed a 95% confidence test were kept. Repertoire diversity was measured with the Simpson index, and overlap between samples was measured with the Morisita-Horn index. Entries here come from immuneACCESS through TCRdb and include only in-frame sequences with V and J called. Some clones fail to appear in such tables; in the studies checked, an unresolved V gene covers under half of the shortfall, and the cause of the remainder is unknown. V, J and clone size derive from that table, while D and trimming were established from the DNA sequence. Present in this sample are about 5,500 clones, around 81% of which were seen just once. The ten largest clones take up roughly 6% of the sample.

This TCR derives from an adult with Crohn's disease. Recombination linked TRBV6-1 to TRBJ1-6, with 8 central nucleotides matching TRBD1. The material sequenced was ileal tissue. The CDR3 region reads CASTPAGTGLSPLHF. The sequence in DNA is TGTGCCAGCACCCCCGCCGGGACAGGACTTTCACCCCTCCACTTT.